One sample yielded the 20 T cell receptor beta chains listed below, sequenced in a study of post-analysis software for immune sequencing data. Study-level findings and limits: The five TRBV segments detected at higher frequency in patients than in controls included TRBV5-6, TRBV5-1 and TRBV20-1.

No antigen has been assigned to these receptors. Presence of unique molecular identifiers characterized the TCR beta cDNA libraries. MiXCR, applied by TCRdb to the PCR reads, yields one record per CDR3 protein. This sample has some 190,000 distinct CDR3 sequences, with 25% to 30% found just once. What was sequenced was blood. The source is a girl aged 2-17 years with multiple sclerosis.

This clonotype was detected only a few times. The V gene is TRBV5-1, the J gene TRBJ2-7; D might be TRBD2 (5 bases). V was shortened by 4 bases and J by 0 bases, with 14 bases between the two germline ends. CDR3 length: 15 residues. CDR1 is SGHRS, CDR2 YFSETQ, per germline. CDR3 amino acids: CASSPQADSSYEQYF. The DNA for the CDR3 is TGCGCCAGCAGCCCTCAAGCGGATTCCTCCTACGAGCAGTACTTC.

The chain is built from TRBV19 and TRBJ2-6, with a tentative D call TRBD1 (6 bases). Trimming stripped 6 bases from V and 0 bases from J, with 12 bases between. This CDR3 comprises 16 residues. The V gene's germline CDR1 is LNHDA and CDR2 SQIVND (reference sequence). The CDR3 nucleotides are TGTGCCAGTAGAGCAGGGGTGCCCTCTGGGGCCAACGTCCTGACTTTC. This translates into CASRAGVPSGANVLTF.

This clonotype was counted many times. This chain connects TRBV7-9 to TRBJ2-5; the D is unclear. Looked up from germline, CDR1 is SEHNR and CDR2 is FQNEAQ (reference sequence). V was pared by 4 bases and J by 4 bases, with 4 bases between. This CDR3 comprises 11 residues. The CDR3 DNA sequence: TGTGCCAGCAGCTCCAGAGAGACCCAGTACTTC. Its translation is CASSSRETQYF.

This clonotype was observed at least ten times. This rearrangement joins TRBV27 to TRBJ2-5; TRBD1 matches 7 bases. Looked up from germline, CDR1 is MNHEY and CDR2 is SMNVEV (reference sequence). V was clipped by 7 bases and J by 2 bases; unmatched bases: 7. The CDR3 totals 14 residues. The DNA of the CDR3 is TGTGCCAGCATGGAAGGGGGCCGGCAAGAGACCCAGTACTTC. Translation gives CASMEGGRQETQYF.

This clonotype was picked up many times. This chain connects TRBV20-1 to TRBJ2-7; TRBD2 aligns across 16 bases. The CDR3 runs to 16 residues. Trimming took 5 bases from V and 6 from J; bases not matched to a gene: 10. The germline gives CDR1 DFQATT, CDR2 SNEGSKA (reference sequence). The CDR3 spells CSAASPGTSGRAEQYF. As DNA, the CDR3 is TGCAGTGCTGCCTCCCCCGGGACTAGCGGGAGGGCCGAGCAGTACTTC.

This rearrangement joins TRBV11-2 to TRBJ2-2, with TRBD2 matching 9 bases. Germline-derived CDR1 and CDR2 are SGHAT and FQNNGV. After removal of 5 bases from V and 7 bases from J, the junction contained 14 bases not matched to a gene. The CDR3 is made up of 17 amino acids. In DNA, the CDR3 is TGTGCCAGCAGCCCTAGCGGCGGGAGGGCCCTCATCGGGGAGCTGTTTTTT. This gives the protein CASSPSGGRALIGELFF. Looking up the rest from reference TRBV11-2 and TRBJ2-2 gives the full variable domain: EAGVAQSPRYKIIEKRQSVAFWCNPISGHATLYWYQQILGQGPKLLIQFQNNGVVDDSQLPKDRFSAERLKGVDSTLKIQPAKLEDSAVYLCASSPSGGRALIGELFFGEGSRLTVL.

This clonotype was recorded a few times. A much larger clone differs from this one at a single base, so this may be a read error. This chain connects TRBV4-1 to TRBJ2-7; 9 bases line up with TRBD2. The CDR3 runs to 17 residues. The germline V gene encodes CDR1 MGHRA and CDR2 YSYEKL. The V and J ends lost 1 base and 0 bases, in that order; junction bases with no gene match: 7. The DNA of the CDR3 is TGCGCCAGCAGCCAAGCACGGCGGGGGGGCCGCTCCTACGAGCAGTACTTC. Translated: CASSQARRGGRSYEQYF.

The V call is TRBV20-1, the J call TRBJ2-1, with 12 positions matching TRBD2. The trim removed 2 bases at V and 8 bases at J, leaving 7 bases unmatched. The CDR3 has 15 residues. From germline, CDR1 is DFQATT and CDR2 SNEGSKA (reference sequence). The CDR3 is CSARSSGGAGYEQFF. The CDR3 coding sequence is TGCAGTGCTAGATCTAGCGGGGGGGCTGGGTATGAGCAGTTCTTC.

The table lists this clonotype with a count of one. This chain links TRBV7-2 with TRBJ2-5, with 13 bases lining up with TRBD2. The junction had 11 bases not matched to a gene; V was cut back by 3 bases and J by 13 bases. The CDR3 covers 15 residues. Germline assignment: CDR1 SGHTA and CDR2 FQGNSA. The CDR3 region has the DNA TGTGCCAGCAGCTTGAGACTAGCGGGGGGCAATGAGCGGTACTTC. Translated, it gives CASSLRLAGGNERYF. Complete variable domain (other parts from reference TRBV7-2 and TRBJ2-5): GAGVSQSPSNKVTEKGKDVELRCDPISGHTALYWYRQSLGQGLEFLIYFQGNSAPDKSGLPSDRFSAERTGGSVSTLTIQRTQQEDSAVYLCASSLRLAGGNERYFGPGTRLLVL.

V usage is TRBV14 and J usage is TRBJ2-5, with D possibly being TRBD1 or TRBD2 (5 bases each). This CDR3 contains 16 residues. V gave up 4 bases and J gave up 5 bases, with 20 bases separating them. Germline V gene sequence: CDR1 SGHDN, CDR2 FVKESK. The CDR3 bases are TGTGCCAGCAGCCCCAAGGGGCTAGGAGGATGGGAGACCCAGTACTTC. Translating gives CASSPKGLGGWETQYF.

This clonotype showed up many times. V usage is TRBV10-3 and J usage is TRBJ2-6, with 9 bases lining up with TRBD2. The CDR3 has 17 amino acids. V trimming: 1 base; J trimming: 0 bases; junction bases outside the gene matches: 1. CDR1 and CDR2 (germline): ENHRY, SYGVKD. The CDR3 DNA reads as TGTGCCATCAGTGAGTTTAGCGGGGGCTCTGGGGCCAACGTCCTGACTTTC. The encoded protein is CAISEFSGGSGANVLTF.

This clonotype showed up just a few times. Here the CDR3 reads CASSPFQGKNTEAFF. CDR3 in DNA: TGTGCCAGCAGTCCTTTTCAAGGGAAGAACACTGAAGCTTTCTTT. The rearrangement joins TRBV3-1 to TRBJ1-1, with D uncertain. There are 15 residues in the CDR3. V was clipped by 6 bases and J by 1 base, with 15 bases between them. Germline assignment: CDR1 LGHDT and CDR2 YNNKEL (reference sequence). Together with reference TRBV3-1 and TRBJ1-1, the CDR3 gives the full variable domain: DTAVSQTPKYLVTQMGNDKSIKCEQNLGHDTMYWYKQDSKKFLKIMFSYNNKELIINETVPNRFSPKSPDKAHLNLHINSLELGDSAVYFCASSPFQGKNTEAFFGQGTRLTVV.

This chain connects TRBV7-2 to TRBJ1-6; D not resolved. Germline CDR1 reads SGHTA; CDR2 reads FQGNSA. This CDR3 is built from 13 residues. V was shortened by 8 bases and J by 8 bases, with 13 bases between the two germline ends. The CDR3 coding sequence is TGTGCCAGCGGAGATTATGTCGATTCACCCCTCCACTTT. Amino acids: CASGDYVDSPLHF.

The table lists this clonotype with many counts. The chain recombines TRBV5-1 with TRBJ2-1, with 8 positions matching TRBD2. Germline V gene lookup returns CDR1 SGHRS and CDR2 YFSETQ. The V gene end was trimmed by 0 bases and the J gene end by 6 bases; junction bases not matched to a gene: 8. This CDR3 has 16 residues. Written as DNA, the CDR3 is TGCGCCAGCAGCTTGGCCGGGAAGAGCGGGGGCAATGAGCAGTTCTTC. This encodes CASSLAGKSGGNEQFF. Drawing the rest from reference TRBV5-1 and TRBJ2-1, the complete variable domain is KAGVTQTPRYLIKTRGQQVTLSCSPISGHRSVSWYQQTPGQGLQFLFEYFSETQRNKGNFPGRFSGRQFSNSRSEMNVSTLELGDSALYLCASSLAGKSGGNEQFFGPGTRLTVL.

This clonotype has a count of ten or more. This chain joins TRBV12-3 or TRBV12-4 and TRBJ2-7; 10 nucleotides line up with TRBD1. This CDR3 comprises 14 residues. Trimming removed 4 bases from V and 6 bases from J; junction bases left unmatched: 6. The CDR3: CASSSRQGAVEQYF. The CDR3 DNA follows: TGTGCCAGCAGTTCGAGACAGGGGGCGGTCGAGCAGTACTTC.

A word on this clonotype: Given a much more abundant clone one base away, this may be a read error. The chain has TRBV28 and TRBJ2-1, with 8 bases identical to TRBD1. The length of the CDR3 is 16 residues. With 5 bases clipped from V and 13 bases from J, the junction kept 19 bases outside the gene matches. In germline, CDR1 is MDHEN, CDR2 SYDVKM. The CDR3 here is CASSPRTGMKGETQFF. CDR3 nucleotides: TGTGCCAGCAGTCCCCGGACAGGGATGAAGGGAGAGACCCAGTTCTTC.

The chain employs TRBV28 and TRBJ1-1, with 8 bases matching TRBD1. V was clipped by 6 bases and J by 7 bases; unmatched bases: 10. Germline CDR1 and CDR2: MDHEN and SYDVKM. The CDR3 loop spans 14 amino acids. The CDR3 loop reads CASRLQGEFDEAFF. The DNA of the CDR3 is TGTGCCAGCAGATTACAGGGGGAGTTCGATGAAGCTTTCTTT.

This chain uses TRBV6-1 with TRBJ1-2; no clear D gene. The CDR3 totals 12 residues. Per germline, CDR1 MNHNS and CDR2 SASEGT. Trimming shortened V by 3 bases and J by 4 bases, and 6 bases separated the two germline ends. This chain's CDR3 is CASSERRYGYTF. As DNA, the CDR3 is TGTGCCAGCAGTGAGAGGCGCTATGGCTACACCTTC.

This clonotype was seen a few times. The chain employs TRBV6-6 and TRBJ1-2; 10 bases are shared with TRBD1. The CDR3 loop spans 14 amino acids. V shed 6 bases and J 3 bases; nucleotides not matched to a gene: 4. In germline, CDR1 is MNHNY, CDR2 SVGAGI (reference sequence). The CDR3 nucleotides are TGTGCCAGCAGACCCGGGACAGGGGACTATGGCTACACCTTC. Its translation: CASRPGTGDYGYTF.

This clonotype was picked up many times. V and J are TRBV7-9 and TRBJ2-5, with 7 positions matching TRBD2. Germline loops: CDR1 SEHNR, CDR2 FQNEAQ (reference sequence). V lost 5 bases to trimming and J lost 0 bases; unmatched junction nucleotides: 6. The CDR3 consists of 15 residues. The CDR3 loop reads CASSPDGGYQETQYF. DNA for the CDR3: TGTGCCAGCAGCCCAGACGGGGGGTACCAAGAGACCCAGTACTTC.